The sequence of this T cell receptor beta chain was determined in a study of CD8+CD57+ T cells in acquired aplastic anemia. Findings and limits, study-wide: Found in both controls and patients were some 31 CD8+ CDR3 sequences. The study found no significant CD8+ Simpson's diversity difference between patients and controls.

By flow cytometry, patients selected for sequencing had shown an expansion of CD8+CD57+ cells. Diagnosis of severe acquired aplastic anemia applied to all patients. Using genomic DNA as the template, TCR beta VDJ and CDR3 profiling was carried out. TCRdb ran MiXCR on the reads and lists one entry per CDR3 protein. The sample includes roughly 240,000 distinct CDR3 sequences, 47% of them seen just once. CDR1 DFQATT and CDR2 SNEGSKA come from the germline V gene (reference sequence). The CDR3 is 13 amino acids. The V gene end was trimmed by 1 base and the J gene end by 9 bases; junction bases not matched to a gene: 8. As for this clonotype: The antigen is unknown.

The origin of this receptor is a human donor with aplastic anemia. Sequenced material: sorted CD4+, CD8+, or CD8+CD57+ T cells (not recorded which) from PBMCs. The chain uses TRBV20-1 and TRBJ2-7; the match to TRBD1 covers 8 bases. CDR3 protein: CSARGQQTGAQYF. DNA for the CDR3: TGCAGTGCTAGAGGGCAACAGACAGGGGCGCAGTACTTC.